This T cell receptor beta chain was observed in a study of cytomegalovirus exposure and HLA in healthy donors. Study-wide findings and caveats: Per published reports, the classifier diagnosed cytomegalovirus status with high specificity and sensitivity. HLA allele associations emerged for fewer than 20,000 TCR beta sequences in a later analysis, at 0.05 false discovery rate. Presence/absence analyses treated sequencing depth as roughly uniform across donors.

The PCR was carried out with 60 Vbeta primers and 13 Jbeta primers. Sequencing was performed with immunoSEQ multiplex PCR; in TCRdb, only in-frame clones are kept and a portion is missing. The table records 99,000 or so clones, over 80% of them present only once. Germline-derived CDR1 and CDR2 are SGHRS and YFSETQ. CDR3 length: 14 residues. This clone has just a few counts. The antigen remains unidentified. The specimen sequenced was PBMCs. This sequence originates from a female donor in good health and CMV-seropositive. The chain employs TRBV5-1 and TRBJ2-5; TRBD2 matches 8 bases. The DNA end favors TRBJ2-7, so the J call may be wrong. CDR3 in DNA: TGCGCCAGCAGCCGCGGGGGGTCCTCCTACGAGCAGTACTTC. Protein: CASSRGGSSYEQYF.